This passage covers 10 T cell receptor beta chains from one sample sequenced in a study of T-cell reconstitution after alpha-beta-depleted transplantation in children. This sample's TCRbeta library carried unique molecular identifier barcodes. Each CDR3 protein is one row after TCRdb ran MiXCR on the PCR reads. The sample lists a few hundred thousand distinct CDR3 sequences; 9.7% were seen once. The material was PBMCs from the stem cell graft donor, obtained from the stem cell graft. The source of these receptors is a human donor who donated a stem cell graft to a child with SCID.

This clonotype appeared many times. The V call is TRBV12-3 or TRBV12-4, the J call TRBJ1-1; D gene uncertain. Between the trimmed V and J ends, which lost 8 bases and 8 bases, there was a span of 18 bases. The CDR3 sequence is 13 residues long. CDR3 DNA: TGTGCCAGCCAAACGAACCGCGGCAGGGAAGCTTTCTTT. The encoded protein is CASQTNRGREAFF.

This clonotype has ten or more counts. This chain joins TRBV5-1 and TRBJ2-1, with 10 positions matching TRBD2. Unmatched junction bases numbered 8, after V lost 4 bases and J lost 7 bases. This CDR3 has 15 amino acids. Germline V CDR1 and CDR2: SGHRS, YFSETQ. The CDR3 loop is CASSQGLATLNEQFF. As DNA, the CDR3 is TGCGCCAGCAGCCAGGGACTAGCGACTCTTAATGAGCAGTTCTTC.

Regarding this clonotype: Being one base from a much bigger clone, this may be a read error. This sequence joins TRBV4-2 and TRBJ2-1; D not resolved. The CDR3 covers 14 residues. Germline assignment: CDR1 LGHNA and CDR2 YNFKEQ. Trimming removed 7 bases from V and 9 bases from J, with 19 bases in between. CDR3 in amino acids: CASIPLERQPEQFF. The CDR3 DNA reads TGTGCCAGCATCCCCCTGGAACGCCAGCCTGAGCAGTTCTTC.

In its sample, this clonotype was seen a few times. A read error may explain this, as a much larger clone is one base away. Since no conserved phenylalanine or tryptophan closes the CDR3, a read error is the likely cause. In DNA, the CDR3 is TGTGCCAGCAGCCTCGACAGAGATGATCACACTGAAGCTTTCCTT. As protein: CASSLDRDDHTEAFL. The chain recombines TRBV7-3 with TRBJ1-1, with a weak D call TRBD1 (5 bases). The CDR3 covers 15 residues. Germline V gene data show CDR1 as SGHTA and CDR2 as FQGTGA. The V end was cut by 5 bases, the J end by 3 bases, with 16 bases between.

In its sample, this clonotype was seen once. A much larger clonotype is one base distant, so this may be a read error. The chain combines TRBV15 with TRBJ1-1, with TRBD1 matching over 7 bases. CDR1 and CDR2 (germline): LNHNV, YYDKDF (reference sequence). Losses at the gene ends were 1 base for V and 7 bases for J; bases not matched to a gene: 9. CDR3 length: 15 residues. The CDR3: CATSRAKGGRGEAFF. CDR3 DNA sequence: TGTGCCACCAGCAGAGCGAAAGGGGGCAGGGGTGAAGCTTTCTTT.

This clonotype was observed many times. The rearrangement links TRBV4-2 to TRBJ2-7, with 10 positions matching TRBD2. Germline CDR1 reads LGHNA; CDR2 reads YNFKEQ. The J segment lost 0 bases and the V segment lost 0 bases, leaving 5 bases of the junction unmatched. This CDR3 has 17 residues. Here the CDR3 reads CASSQDVRTSGSYEQYF. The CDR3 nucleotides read TGTGCCAGCAGCCAAGATGTAAGGACTAGCGGCTCCTACGAGCAGTACTTC.

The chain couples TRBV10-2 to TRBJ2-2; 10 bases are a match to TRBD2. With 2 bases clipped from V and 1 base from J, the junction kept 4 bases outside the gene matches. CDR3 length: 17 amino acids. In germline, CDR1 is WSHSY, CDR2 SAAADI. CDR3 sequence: CASSEPSGGLNTGELFF. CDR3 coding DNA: TGCGCCAGCAGTGAGCCTAGCGGGGGTCTGAACACCGGGGAGCTGTTTTTT.

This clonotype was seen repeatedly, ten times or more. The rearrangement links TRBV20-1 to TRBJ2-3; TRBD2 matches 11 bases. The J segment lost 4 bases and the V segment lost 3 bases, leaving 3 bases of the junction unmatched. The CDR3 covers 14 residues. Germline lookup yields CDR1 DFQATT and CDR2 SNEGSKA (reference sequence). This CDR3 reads CSASSSGGPDTQYF. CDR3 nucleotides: TGCAGTGCTAGCTCTAGCGGGGGGCCAGATACGCAGTATTTT.

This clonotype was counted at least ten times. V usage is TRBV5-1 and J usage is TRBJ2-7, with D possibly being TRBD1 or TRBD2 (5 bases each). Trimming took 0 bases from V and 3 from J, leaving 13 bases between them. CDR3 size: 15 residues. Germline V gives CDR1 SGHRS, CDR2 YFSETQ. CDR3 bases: TGCGCCAGCAGCTTGGCCCGGGACGGTATCTACGAGCAGTACTTC. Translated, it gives CASSLARDGIYEQYF.

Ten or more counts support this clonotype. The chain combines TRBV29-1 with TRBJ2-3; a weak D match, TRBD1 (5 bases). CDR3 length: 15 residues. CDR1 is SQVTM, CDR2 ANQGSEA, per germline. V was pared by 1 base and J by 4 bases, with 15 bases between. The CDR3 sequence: CSVEGPFLGPDTQYF. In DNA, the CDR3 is TGCAGCGTTGAAGGGCCTTTTCTGGGGCCAGATACGCAGTATTTT.